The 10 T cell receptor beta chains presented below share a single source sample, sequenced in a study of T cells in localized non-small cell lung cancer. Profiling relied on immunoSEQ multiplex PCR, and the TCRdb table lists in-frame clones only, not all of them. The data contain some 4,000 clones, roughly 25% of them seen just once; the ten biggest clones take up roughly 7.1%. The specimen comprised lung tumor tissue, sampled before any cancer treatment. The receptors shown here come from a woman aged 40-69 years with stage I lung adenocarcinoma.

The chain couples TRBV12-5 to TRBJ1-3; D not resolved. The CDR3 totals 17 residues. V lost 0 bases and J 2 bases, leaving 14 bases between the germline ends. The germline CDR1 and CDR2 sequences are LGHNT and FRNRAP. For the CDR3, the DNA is TGTGCTAGTGGTTTGGTAGTGGGTCCGGCTGCTGGAAACACCATATATTTT. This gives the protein CASGLVVGPAAGNTIYF.

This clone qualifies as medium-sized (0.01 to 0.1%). CDR3 in amino acids: CASSLAAVNGYTF. CDR3 coding DNA: TGTGCCAGCAGCTTAGCGGCAGTGAATGGCTACACCTTC. V and J are TRBV7-2 and TRBJ1-2; D is uncertain. The V end was cut by 0 bases, the J end by 6 bases, with 8 bases between. Germline V lookup: CDR1 SGHTA, CDR2 FQGNSA. The CDR3 loop spans 13 amino acids.

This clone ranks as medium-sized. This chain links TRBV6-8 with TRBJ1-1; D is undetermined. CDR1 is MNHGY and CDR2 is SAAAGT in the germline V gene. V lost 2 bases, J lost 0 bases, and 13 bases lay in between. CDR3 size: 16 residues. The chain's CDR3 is CASSYGSRRLNTEAFF. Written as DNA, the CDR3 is TGTGCCAGCAGTTACGGGTCTCGCAGGCTGAACACTGAAGCTTTCTTT.

CDR3 in amino acids: CASSSSITPEGYTF. The CDR3 DNA is TGTGCCAGTAGTTCCTCGATTACTCCGGAGGGCTACACCTTC. This chain uses TRBV19 with TRBJ1-2; D is ambiguous. Germline V gene lookup returns CDR1 LNHDA and CDR2 SQIVND (reference sequence). V lost 5 bases, J lost 8 bases, and 18 bases lay in between. The CDR3 consists of 14 residues.

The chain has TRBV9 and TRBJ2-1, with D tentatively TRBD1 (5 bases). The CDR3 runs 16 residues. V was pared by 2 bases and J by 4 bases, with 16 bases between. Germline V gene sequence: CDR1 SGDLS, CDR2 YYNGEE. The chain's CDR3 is CASSVRQGLRYNEQFF. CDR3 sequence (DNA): TGTGCCAGCAGCGTCCGGCAGGGTCTGAGGTACAATGAGCAGTTCTTC. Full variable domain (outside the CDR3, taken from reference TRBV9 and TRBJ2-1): DSGVTQTPKHLITATGQRVTLRCSPRSGDLSVYWYQQSLDQGLQFLIQYYNGEERAKGNILERFSAQQFPDLHSELNLSSLELGDSALYFCASSVRQGLRYNEQFFGPGTRLTVL.

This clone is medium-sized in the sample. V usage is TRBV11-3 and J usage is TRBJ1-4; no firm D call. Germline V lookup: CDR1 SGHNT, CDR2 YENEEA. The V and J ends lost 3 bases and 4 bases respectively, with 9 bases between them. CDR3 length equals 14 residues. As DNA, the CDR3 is TGTGCCAGCAGCTTCGGGTTCGGTAATGAAAAACTGTTTTTT. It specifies CASSFGFGNEKLFF.

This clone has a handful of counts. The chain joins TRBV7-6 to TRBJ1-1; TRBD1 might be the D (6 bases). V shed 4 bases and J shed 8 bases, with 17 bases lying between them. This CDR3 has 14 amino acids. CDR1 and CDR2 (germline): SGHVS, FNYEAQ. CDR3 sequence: CASSSFLGGAEAFF. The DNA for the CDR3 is TGTGCCAGCAGCTCCTTCCTAGGGGGGGCCGAAGCTTTCTTT. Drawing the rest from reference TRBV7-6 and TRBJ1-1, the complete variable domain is GAGVSQSPRYKVTKRGQDVALRCDPISGHVSLYWYRQALGQGPEFLTYFNYEAQQDKSGLPNDRFSAERPEGSISTLTIQRTEQRDSAMYRCASSSFLGGAEAFFGQGTRLTVV.

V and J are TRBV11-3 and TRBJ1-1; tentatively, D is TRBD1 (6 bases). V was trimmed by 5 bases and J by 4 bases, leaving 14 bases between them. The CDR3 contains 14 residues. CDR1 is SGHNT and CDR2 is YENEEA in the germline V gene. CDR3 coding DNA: TGTGCCAGCAGCCCTTTTCTGGGGGCCACTGAAGCTTTCTTT. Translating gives CASSPFLGATEAFF.

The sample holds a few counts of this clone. The CDR3 region is CASRPTGGTGLTGELFF. CDR3 sequence (DNA): TGTGCCAGCAGGCCGACGGGGGGGACAGGGCTCACCGGGGAGCTGTTTTTT. The chain is built from TRBV6-8 and TRBJ2-2; TRBD1 might be the D (9 bases). Looked up from germline, CDR1 is MNHGY and CDR2 is SAAAGT. Trimming removed 6 bases at V and 4 bases at J, with 21 bases between. The CDR3 extends over 17 amino acids.

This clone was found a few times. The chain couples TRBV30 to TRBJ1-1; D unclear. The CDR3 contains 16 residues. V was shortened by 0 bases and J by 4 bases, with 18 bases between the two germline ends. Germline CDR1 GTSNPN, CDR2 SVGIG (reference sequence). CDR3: CAWSVRLGRAGTEAFF. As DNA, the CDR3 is TGTGCCTGGAGTGTACGTCTGGGTCGGGCAGGCACTGAAGCTTTCTTT.